Given below is one T cell receptor (beta chain) in context. The CDR3 is 14 amino acids. The V segment lost 3 bases and the J segment 8 bases; nucleotides outside the gene matches: 4. Germline loops: CDR1 KGHSH, CDR2 LQKENI. This table comes from immunoSEQ multiplex PCR, and its TCRdb copy is limited to in-frame clones, with some not included. Of approximately 670,000 clones listed, 70% to 90% are singletons. This record belongs to a study of blood T cell repertoires in COVID-19. About the study: PBMCs, B-cell-depleted T cells, or T cells provided the cDNA or gDNA that made up the material.

Material for sequencing was peripheral blood. The receptor was isolated from a woman aged 18-30 years with acute or convalescent COVID-19. The V gene is TRBV18, the J gene TRBJ2-1; TRBD2 matches at 10 bases. CDR3 amino acids: CASSPPGLAYEQFF. As DNA, the CDR3 is TGTGCCAGCTCACCTCCGGGACTAGCGTATGAGCAGTTCTTC.